This is a list of T cell receptor beta chains from one sample in a study of cytomegalovirus exposure and HLA in healthy donors. Repertoires were generated with immunoSEQ multiplex PCR, while TCRdb's copy carries only in-frame clones and drops some. The sample lists 90,000 to 120,000 clones, 76% occurring once. The sequenced sample consisted of PBMCs. The source of these receptors is a man aged 18 to 29 in good health and CMV-seronegative. Both conserved end residues are part of each CDR3. The order of the fields is J gene, CDR3 length, V gene, clone size, D gene, CDR3 DNA, CDR3 protein. A D gene is named only where the DNA matches it firmly. A row's size may be missing; if present it is once, few, many or a size class.

j_call: TRBJ1-6
cdr3_length: 16
v_call: TRBV5-5
clone_size: -
d_call: TRBD1
cdr3_nt: TGTGCCAGCAGCTTGGTGCCGGGACAGGATAATTCACCCCTCCACTTT
cdr3_aa: CASSLVPGQDNSPLHF

j_call: TRBJ1-2
cdr3_length: 12
v_call: TRBV19
clone_size: few
d_call: -
cdr3_nt: TGTGCCAGTAGTACGGTTAACTATGGCTACACCTTC
cdr3_aa: CASSTVNYGYTF

j_call: TRBJ1-6
cdr3_length: 13
v_call: TRBV14
clone_size: -
d_call: -
cdr3_nt: TGTGCCAGCAGCCAATCAGGGCATTCACCCCTCCACTTT
cdr3_aa: CASSQSGHSPLHF

j_call: TRBJ2-5
cdr3_length: 15
v_call: TRBV7-9
clone_size: -
d_call: -
cdr3_nt: TGTGCCAGCAGCTCCTTGGGAGCGGGTCAAGAGACCCAGTACTTC
cdr3_aa: CASSSLGAGQETQYF

j_call: TRBJ1-2
cdr3_length: 14
v_call: TRBV27
clone_size: once
d_call: -
cdr3_nt: TGTGCCAGCAGTTTACAAGGGGTGGGCTATGGCTACACCTTC
cdr3_aa: CASSLQGVGYGYTF

j_call: TRBJ1-5
cdr3_length: 14
v_call: TRBV4-2
clone_size: -
d_call: -
cdr3_nt: TGTGCCAGCAGCCAAGGTAGAGGCAATCAGCCCCAGCATTTT
cdr3_aa: CASSQGRGNQPQHF

j_call: TRBJ1-1
cdr3_length: 15
v_call: TRBV7-6
clone_size: -
d_call: -
cdr3_nt: TGTGCCAGCAGCTTAATGGGGGGGTGGGACACTGAAGCTTTCTTT
cdr3_aa: CASSLMGGWDTEAFF

j_call: TRBJ1-2
cdr3_length: 15
v_call: TRBV4-3
clone_size: -
d_call: TRBD1
cdr3_nt: TGCGCCAGCAGCCAAGAAGCGGGACAGGGGTATGGCTACACCTTC
cdr3_aa: CASSQEAGQGYGYTF

j_call: TRBJ1-6
cdr3_length: 15
v_call: TRBV10-3
clone_size: -
d_call: -
cdr3_nt: TGTGCCATCAGGCCCGCGGGGTTGGAAAATTCACCCCTCCACTTT
cdr3_aa: CAIRPAGLENSPLHF

j_call: TRBJ2-7
cdr3_length: 12
v_call: TRBV10-3
clone_size: -
d_call: -
cdr3_nt: TGTGCCATCAGTGAGTTCCAGGCCGAGCAGTACTTC
cdr3_aa: CAISEFQAEQYF

j_call: TRBJ2-3
cdr3_length: 12
v_call: TRBV6-1
clone_size: -
d_call: -
cdr3_nt: TGTGCCAGCGCGAGACTTGCAGATACGCAGTATTTT
cdr3_aa: CASARLADTQYF

j_call: TRBJ2-1
cdr3_length: 12
v_call: TRBV9
clone_size: -
d_call: -
cdr3_nt: TGTGCCAGTACAAAGGGGTACGGTGAGCAGTTCTTC
cdr3_aa: CASTKGYGEQFF

j_call: TRBJ1-1
cdr3_length: 15
v_call: TRBV9
clone_size: -
d_call: -
cdr3_nt: TGTGCCAGCAGCCCGCGGGGGGATATGAACACTGAAGCTTTCTTT
cdr3_aa: CASSPRGDMNTEAFF

j_call: TRBJ1-3
cdr3_length: 15
v_call: TRBV4-1
clone_size: -
d_call: -
cdr3_nt: TGCGCCAGCAGCCAAGGTGGCGGCTCTGGAAACACCATATATTTT
cdr3_aa: CASSQGGGSGNTIYF

j_call: TRBJ2-2
cdr3_length: 13
v_call: TRBV29-1
clone_size: -
d_call: -
cdr3_nt: TGCAGCGTTGGGTGGCTCACAACCGGGGAGCTGTTTTTT
cdr3_aa: CSVGWLTTGELFF

j_call: TRBJ1-4
cdr3_length: 16
v_call: TRBV28
clone_size: -
d_call: TRBD1
cdr3_nt: TGTGCCAGCAGTGGATGGGACAGGGAGTTTATTGAAAAACTGTTTTTT
cdr3_aa: CASSGWDREFIEKLFF

j_call: TRBJ2-7
cdr3_length: 16
v_call: TRBV5-6
clone_size: few
d_call: -
cdr3_nt: TGTGCCAGCAGCTTTCGGGTGGCGAGACAGACCTACGAGCAGTACTTC
cdr3_aa: CASSFRVARQTYEQYF

j_call: TRBJ2-7
cdr3_length: 15
v_call: TRBV7-9
clone_size: once
d_call: TRBD2
cdr3_nt: TGTGCCAGCAGCGCCTCCGGGACTAGTAGTTACGAGCAGTACTTC
cdr3_aa: CASSASGTSSYEQYF

j_call: TRBJ2-5
cdr3_length: 16
v_call: TRBV6-1
clone_size: -
d_call: -
cdr3_nt: TGTGCCAGCAGTGATTTCGCAGGGGGGACACAAGAGACCCAGTACTTC
cdr3_aa: CASSDFAGGTQETQYF

j_call: TRBJ1-2
cdr3_length: 11
v_call: TRBV7-2
clone_size: -
d_call: -
cdr3_nt: TGTGCCAGCAGCCCCGATCGGGGCTACACCTTC
cdr3_aa: CASSPDRGYTF

j_call: TRBJ1-2
cdr3_length: 14
v_call: TRBV2
clone_size: -
d_call: -
cdr3_nt: TGTGCCAGCTCCACCAGGAGGGATTCCTATGGCTACACCTTC
cdr3_aa: CASSTRRDSYGYTF

j_call: TRBJ1-1
cdr3_length: 14
v_call: TRBV9
clone_size: -
d_call: -
cdr3_nt: TGTGCCAGCAGCCCTCGACAGACGAACACTGAAGCTTTCTTT
cdr3_aa: CASSPRQTNTEAFF

j_call: TRBJ1-2
cdr3_length: 13
v_call: TRBV7-6
clone_size: few
d_call: -
cdr3_nt: TGTGCCAGCAGCTTAGCGGAAGGGAGCGGCTACACCTTC
cdr3_aa: CASSLAEGSGYTF

j_call: TRBJ2-1
cdr3_length: 16
v_call: TRBV6-5
clone_size: -
d_call: TRBD2
cdr3_nt: TGTGCCAGCAGTTACGCTCAATTAGCGGGGGGGCGTGAGCAGTTCTTC
cdr3_aa: CASSYAQLAGGREQFF

j_call: TRBJ1-3
cdr3_length: 17
v_call: TRBV7-2
clone_size: -
d_call: -
cdr3_nt: TGTGCCAGCAGCTTATTGGACCGGACAGTAGCCTTAAACACCATATATTTT
cdr3_aa: CASSLLDRTVALNTIYF

j_call: TRBJ1-3
cdr3_length: 20
v_call: TRBV18
clone_size: -
d_call: TRBD1
cdr3_nt: TGTGCCAGCTCACCACCTCCGGGACAGGGCGTCTCGAGCTCTGGAAACACCATATATTTT
cdr3_aa: CASSPPPGQGVSSSGNTIYF

j_call: TRBJ1-4
cdr3_length: 14
v_call: TRBV5-1
clone_size: few
d_call: -
cdr3_nt: TGCGCCAGCAGCTTGGACAGGCCGACCGAAAAACTGTTTTTT
cdr3_aa: CASSLDRPTEKLFF

j_call: TRBJ2-5
cdr3_length: 15
v_call: TRBV30
clone_size: few
d_call: -
cdr3_nt: TGTGCCTGGAGTTCCCGGTCCCGGAACGGGGAGACCCAGTACTTC
cdr3_aa: CAWSSRSRNGETQYF

j_call: TRBJ2-5
cdr3_length: 14
v_call: TRBV4-1
clone_size: -
d_call: -
cdr3_nt: TGCGCCAGCAGCCAAGTGCAGGGAGGTGAGACCCAGTACTTC
cdr3_aa: CASSQVQGGETQYF

j_call: TRBJ1-6
cdr3_length: 16
v_call: TRBV19
clone_size: once
d_call: -
cdr3_nt: TGTGCCAGTAGTAACGGACACCAAGGGGTTTATTCACCCCTCCACTTT
cdr3_aa: CASSNGHQGVYSPLHF

j_call: TRBJ1-1
cdr3_length: 15
v_call: TRBV4-3
clone_size: -
d_call: -
cdr3_nt: TGCGCCAGCAGCCAAGACAGGGTTGCTGCCTTTGAAGCTTTCTTT
cdr3_aa: CASSQDRVAAFEAFF

j_call: TRBJ2-1
cdr3_length: 15
v_call: TRBV2
clone_size: -
d_call: TRBD2
cdr3_nt: TGTGCCCCCGGGGGGACTAGCGGGGGGGCCGTTGAGCAGTTCTTC
cdr3_aa: CAPGGTSGGAVEQFF

j_call: TRBJ2-1
cdr3_length: 12
v_call: TRBV4-1
clone_size: -
d_call: -
cdr3_nt: TGCGCCAGCAGCCACCTCGAGGAGATTCAGTTCTTC
cdr3_aa: CASSHLEEIQFF

j_call: TRBJ2-7
cdr3_length: 14
v_call: TRBV6-5
clone_size: -
d_call: -
cdr3_nt: TGTGCCAGCAGTCCTCACACCAGCTCCTACGAGCAGTACTTC
cdr3_aa: CASSPHTSSYEQYF

j_call: TRBJ2-7
cdr3_length: 14
v_call: TRBV4-2
clone_size: -
d_call: -
cdr3_nt: TGTGCCAGCAGCCAAGAGGGCAGCTCCTACGAGCAGTACTTC
cdr3_aa: CASSQEGSSYEQYF

j_call: TRBJ1-4
cdr3_length: 14
v_call: TRBV6-1
clone_size: -
d_call: TRBD1
cdr3_nt: TGTGCCAGCAAAACAGGGGGCAAGAATGAAAAACTGTTTTTT
cdr3_aa: CASKTGGKNEKLFF

j_call: TRBJ1-3
cdr3_length: 13
v_call: TRBV9
clone_size: -
d_call: -
cdr3_nt: TGTGCCAGCAGCGTCGGTCCCGGAAACACCATATATTTT
cdr3_aa: CASSVGPGNTIYF

j_call: TRBJ1-1
cdr3_length: 13
v_call: TRBV4-2
clone_size: once
d_call: -
cdr3_nt: TGTGCCAGCAGCCAAGAAGGGGACACTGAAGCTTTCTTT
cdr3_aa: CASSQEGDTEAFF

j_call: TRBJ2-3
cdr3_length: 15
v_call: TRBV7-6
clone_size: few
d_call: -
cdr3_nt: TGTGCCAGCAGCTTATTTACAGCTTCCACAGATACGCAGTATTTT
cdr3_aa: CASSLFTASTDTQYF

j_call: TRBJ1-6
cdr3_length: 20
v_call: TRBV27
clone_size: -
d_call: TRBD1
cdr3_nt: TGTGCCAGCAGTCAACAGACAAACAGGGGCCTGAGCTCCTATAATTCACCCCTCCACTTT
cdr3_aa: CASSQQTNRGLSSYNSPLHF

j_call: TRBJ2-3
cdr3_length: 13
v_call: TRBV10-3
clone_size: -
d_call: -
cdr3_nt: TGTGCCATCTCCACGAGGGGCACAGATACGCAGTATTTT
cdr3_aa: CAISTRGTDTQYF

j_call: TRBJ2-7
cdr3_length: 15
v_call: TRBV10-2
clone_size: -
d_call: TRBD1
cdr3_nt: TGCGCCAGCAGTGAGTTGGGACAGGGAATCTACGAGCAGTACTTC
cdr3_aa: CASSELGQGIYEQYF

j_call: TRBJ2-2
cdr3_length: 13
v_call: TRBV5-1
clone_size: -
d_call: -
cdr3_nt: TGCGCCAGCAGCGTGGACGGCACCGGGGAGCTGTTTTTT
cdr3_aa: CASSVDGTGELFF

j_call: TRBJ1-1
cdr3_length: 13
v_call: TRBV6-6
clone_size: -
d_call: TRBD1
cdr3_nt: TGTGCCAGCAGTTACCTCACAGGGGATGAAGCTTTCTTT
cdr3_aa: CASSYLTGDEAFF

j_call: TRBJ1-1
cdr3_length: 14
v_call: TRBV11-2
clone_size: -
d_call: -
cdr3_nt: TGTGCCAGCAGTCCGTATGGGCTGAACACTGAAGCTTTCTTT
cdr3_aa: CASSPYGLNTEAFF

j_call: TRBJ2-5
cdr3_length: 14
v_call: TRBV28
clone_size: -
d_call: TRBD1
cdr3_nt: TGTGCCAGCAATACCGGACAGGGCCAAGAGACCCAGTACTTC
cdr3_aa: CASNTGQGQETQYF

j_call: TRBJ2-1
cdr3_length: 16
v_call: TRBV5-1
clone_size: few
d_call: TRBD2
cdr3_nt: TGCGCCAGCGCCTCAATCGGAGGGAGGGTATACAATGAGCAGTTCTTC
cdr3_aa: CASASIGGRVYNEQFF

j_call: TRBJ1-2
cdr3_length: 14
v_call: TRBV6-5
clone_size: -
d_call: TRBD1
cdr3_nt: TGTGCCACCCGAAGGGGCTCAGGGGGATATGGCTACACCTTC
cdr3_aa: CATRRGSGGYGYTF

j_call: TRBJ2-1
cdr3_length: 18
v_call: TRBV18
clone_size: -
d_call: -
cdr3_nt: TGTGCCAGCTCACCACGGGGAGGACCTCGCGGCGCTGACAATGAGCAGTTCTTC
cdr3_aa: CASSPRGGPRGADNEQFF

j_call: TRBJ2-1
cdr3_length: 14
v_call: TRBV2
clone_size: -
d_call: TRBD2
cdr3_nt: TGTGCCAGCAGGGCGGGGGGGCCCTACAATGAGCAGTTCTTC
cdr3_aa: CASRAGGPYNEQFF

j_call: TRBJ1-3
cdr3_length: 16
v_call: TRBV19
clone_size: -
d_call: TRBD1
cdr3_nt: TGTGCCAGTAGTTTCTGGACAGGCATCTCTGGAAACACCATATATTTT
cdr3_aa: CASSFWTGISGNTIYF